This T cell receptor beta chain was sequenced during a study of T cell repertoires in cytomegalovirus infection. Study in general: Well-studied HLA-B-restricted CMV epitopes were used in the study alongside recently identified HLA-C-restricted ones. A matching HLA type, together with CMV infection, was signaled by public TCR beta signatures. Findings and caveats of the study: Summed frequency of public TCR beta families distinguished CMV carriers with the relevant HLA. Clonotype analysis showed dominance of the ex vivo response by HLA-C-restricted CMV-specific TCR beta clonotypes.

With respect to this clonotype: Its cognate antigen is unknown.

In germline, CDR1 is LNHDA, CDR2 SQIVND (reference sequence). This CDR3 has 12 residues. The V end lost 0 bases, the J end lost 6 bases, and 4 bases lay between the germline ends. One entry per CDR3 protein, called by TCRdb with MiXCR from the reads. The sample shows about 920,000 distinct CDR3 sequences, 31% of them seen only once. This rearrangement joins TRBV19 to TRBJ2-3; D gene ambiguous. The clonotype was recovered from a human donor in good health (CMV status not recorded). Some clones in this sample may be carry-over from other donors' samples. Sequencing used cultured CD8+ T cells from PBMCs, obtained from culture after CMV antigen stimulation. For the CDR3, the DNA is TGTGCCAGTAGTATAGACGGCGATACGCAGTATTTT. Translation: CASSIDGDTQYF.